This entry describes one T cell receptor (beta chain). Its antigen is currently unknown. Patients with uncontrolled infections, other autoimmune diseases, pregnancy or lactation were excluded. The study based diagnoses on clinical symptoms, serum thyroxine and TRAb, thyroid ultrasound and orbital computed tomography. In germline, CDR1 is SQVTM, CDR2 ANQGSEA. This CDR3 spans 12 amino acids. V gave up 7 bases and J gave up 1 base, with 10 bases separating them. The sample is drawn from a study of T cells in Graves' hyperthyroidism and ophthalmopathy. Study-wide context: Before treatment of any kind, peripheral blood was taken at initial diagnosis.

Study results and limitations: Blood shared most expanded thyroid clonotypes above 0.001.

The investigators amplified TCR beta CDR3 regions from RNA transcripts. Initially, a first-round RT-PCR of the TCR CDR3 employed the HTBI primer set. TCRdb redid the calling of the multiplex PCR reads with MiXCR, one entry per CDR3 protein. Of more than 55,000 distinct CDR3 sequences in the sample, roughly half were seen once. V is TRBV29-1 and J is TRBJ1-1; D is possibly TRBD1 (5 bases). The receptor comes from a woman aged 55-69 years with Graves' ophthalmopathy. The source material was blood. The CDR3 reads CSAYRQNTEAFF. The CDR3 DNA reads as TGCAGCGCCTACAGGCAGAACACTGAAGCTTTCTTT.